The 5 T cell receptor beta chains reported below all come from one sample, sequenced in a study of siplizumab effects on memory and regulatory T cells. Using immunoSEQ multiplex PCR, the repertoire was profiled, and TCRdb retains in-frame clones only, with some absent. The repertoire holds some 65,000 clones, with about 90% as singletons. Material: Tregs sorted from blood. The receptors were gathered from a human donor in good health.

The J gene is TRBJ2-5, the V gene TRBV29-1; 13 bases are shared with TRBD2. The germline CDR1 and CDR2 sequences are SQVTM and ANQGSEA. V gave up 6 bases and J gave up 6 bases; unmatched junction bases: 10. CDR3 length: 15 amino acids. The CDR3 sequence is CSVGLAGEGVKTQYF. The CDR3 DNA reads as TGCAGCGTCGGACTAGCGGGAGAGGGGGTAAAGACCCAGTACTTC.

V gene TRBV5-1 combines with J gene TRBJ2-1; a weak D match, TRBD1 (7 bases). This CDR3 region has 13 residues. Looked up from germline, CDR1 is SGHRS and CDR2 is YFSETQ. The germline V and J ends were trimmed by 5 bases and 6 bases, with 12 bases remaining between them. The CDR3 spells CASRAGGRNEQFF. In DNA form, the CDR3 reads TGCGCCAGCAGGGCAGGGGGGCGCAATGAGCAGTTCTTC.

This chain uses TRBV18 with TRBJ1-6, with 10 nucleotides matching TRBD1. Germline V gives CDR1 KGHSH, CDR2 LQKENI. The V and J ends lost 2 bases and 8 bases, in that order; junction bases with no gene match: 6. This CDR3 contains 16 residues. The CDR3 DNA follows: TGTGCCAGCTCACCATGGACAGGGGGTCATGATTCACCCCTCCACTTT. It specifies CASSPWTGGHDSPLHF.

This clone was picked up a small number of times. The V call is TRBV28, the J call TRBJ2-7, with D perhaps TRBD2 (6 bases). The V and J ends lost 5 bases and 2 bases respectively, with 16 bases between them. The CDR3 is 15 amino acids. CDR1 MDHEN and CDR2 SYDVKM come from the germline V gene. The CDR3 region is CASSGLVLAPYEQYF. The DNA for the CDR3 is TGTGCCAGCAGTGGCCTGGTACTAGCACCCTACGAGCAGTACTTC.

This clone came up a few times. V gene TRBV5-1 combines with J gene TRBJ2-2; 9 bases agree with TRBD1. Per the germline V gene, CDR1 is SGHRS and CDR2 is YFSETQ. The CDR3 contains 14 residues. V shed 4 bases and J 6 bases; nucleotides not matched to a gene: 4. CDR3 nucleotide sequence: TGCGCCAGCAGCAGTACAGGGGGCTCCGGGGAGCTGTTTTTT. Encoded protein: CASSSTGGSGELFF. The full variable domain, in which reference TRBV5-1 and TRBJ2-2 provide the parts outside the CDR3, is KAGVTQTPRYLIKTRGQQVTLSCSPISGHRSVSWYQQTPGQGLQFLFEYFSETQRNKGNFPGRFSGRQFSNSRSEMNVSTLELGDSALYLCASSSTGGSGELFFGEGSRLTVL.